This T cell receptor (beta chain) was identified during a study of neoadjuvant nivolumab and ipilimumab in lung cancer. Study observations and caveats: Only a single major-pathologic-response sample was available for clonality analysis.

Here immunoSEQ multiplex PCR was the method, and the copy in TCRdb shows in-frame clones only, minus some. The table shows about 7,000 clones, with 75% to 90% occurring only once. CDR3 size: 14 residues. The germline V and J ends were trimmed by 3 bases and 4 bases, with 13 bases remaining between them. Germline V gene lookup returns CDR1 MNHEY and CDR2 SMNVEV (reference sequence). Points on this clone: Its antigen is not identified.

The sample in question was tumor tissue, obtained after neoadjuvant nivolumab, alone or with ipilimumab, at or shortly before surgery. The sequence came from an adult with non-small cell lung cancer. The rearrangement uses TRBV27 and TRBJ2-7; weak D call: TRBD2 (7 bases). The CDR3 reads CASSLGGGPYEQYF. The CDR3 nucleotides read TGTGCCAGCAGTTTGGGCGGGGGCCCTTACGAGCAGTACTTC.